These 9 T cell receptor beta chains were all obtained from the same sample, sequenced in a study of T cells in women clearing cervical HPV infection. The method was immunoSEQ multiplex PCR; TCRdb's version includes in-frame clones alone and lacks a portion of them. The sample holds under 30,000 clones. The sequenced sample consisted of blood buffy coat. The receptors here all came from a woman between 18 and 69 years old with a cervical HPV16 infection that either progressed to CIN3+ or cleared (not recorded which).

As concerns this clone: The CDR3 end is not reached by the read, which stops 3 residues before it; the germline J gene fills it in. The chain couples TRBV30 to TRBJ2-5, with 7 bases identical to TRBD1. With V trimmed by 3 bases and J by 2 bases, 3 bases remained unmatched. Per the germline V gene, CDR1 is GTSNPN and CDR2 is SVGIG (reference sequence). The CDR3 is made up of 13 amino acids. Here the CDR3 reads CAWRRGLQETQYF. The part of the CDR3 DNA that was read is TGTGCCTGGAGGAGGGGGCTTCAAGAGACC. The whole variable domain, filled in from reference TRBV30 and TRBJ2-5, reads SQTIHQWPATLVQPVGSPLSLECTVEGTSNPNLYWYRQAAGRGLQLLFYSVGIGQISSEVPQNLSASRPQDRQFILSSKKLLLSDSGFYLCAWRRGLQETQYFGPGTRLLVL.

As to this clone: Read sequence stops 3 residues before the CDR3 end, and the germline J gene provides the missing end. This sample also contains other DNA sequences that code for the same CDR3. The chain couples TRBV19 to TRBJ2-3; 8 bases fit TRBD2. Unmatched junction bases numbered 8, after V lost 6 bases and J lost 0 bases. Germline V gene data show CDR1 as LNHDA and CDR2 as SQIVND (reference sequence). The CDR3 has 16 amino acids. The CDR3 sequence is CASRATSDPSTDTQYF. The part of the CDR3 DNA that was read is TGTGCCAGTAGGGCGACTAGCGACCCCAGCACAGATACG.

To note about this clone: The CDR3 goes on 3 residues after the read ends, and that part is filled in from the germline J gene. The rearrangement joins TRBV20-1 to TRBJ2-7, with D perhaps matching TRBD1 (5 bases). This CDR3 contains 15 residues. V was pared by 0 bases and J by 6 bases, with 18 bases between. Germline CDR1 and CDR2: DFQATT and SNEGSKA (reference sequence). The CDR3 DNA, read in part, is TGCAGTGCTAGAGATTACAGGTCGGCGCGAGGCGAG. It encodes CSARDYRSARGE. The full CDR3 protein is CSARDYRSARGEQYF.

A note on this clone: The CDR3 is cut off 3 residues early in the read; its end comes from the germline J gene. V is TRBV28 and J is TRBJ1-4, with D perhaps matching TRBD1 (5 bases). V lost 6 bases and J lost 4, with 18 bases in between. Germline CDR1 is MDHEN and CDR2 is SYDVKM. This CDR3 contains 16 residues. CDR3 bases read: TGTGCCAGCAGGGCCGTCGTGGCCGGGGGTAATGAAAAA. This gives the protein CASRAVVAGGNEK. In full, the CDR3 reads CASRAVVAGGNEKLFF. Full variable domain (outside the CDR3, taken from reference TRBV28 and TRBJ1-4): DVKVTQSSRYLVKRTGEKVFLECVQDMDHENMFWYRQDPGLGLRLIYFSYDVKMKEKGDIPEGYSVSREKKERFSLILESASTNQTSMYLCASRAVVAGGNEKLFFGSGTQLSVL.

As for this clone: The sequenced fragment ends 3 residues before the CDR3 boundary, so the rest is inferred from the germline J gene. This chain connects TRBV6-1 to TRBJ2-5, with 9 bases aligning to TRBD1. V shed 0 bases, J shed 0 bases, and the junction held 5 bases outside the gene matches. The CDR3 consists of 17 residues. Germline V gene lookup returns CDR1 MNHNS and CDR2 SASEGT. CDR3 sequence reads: CASSEAGQGPYQETQYF. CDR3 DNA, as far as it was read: TGTGCCAGCAGTGAAGCGGGACAGGGACCGTACCAAGAGACC.

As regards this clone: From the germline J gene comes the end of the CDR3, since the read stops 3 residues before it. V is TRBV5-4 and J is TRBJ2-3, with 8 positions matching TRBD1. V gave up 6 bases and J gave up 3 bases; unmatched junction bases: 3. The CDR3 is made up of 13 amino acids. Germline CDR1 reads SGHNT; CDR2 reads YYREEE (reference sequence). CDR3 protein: CASTGQGTDTQYF. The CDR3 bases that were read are TGTGCCAGCACCGGACAGGGAACAGATACG.

Partial CDR3 DNA: TGTGCCAGTAGTACCCTCCTGGCCGGAAACACC. As protein: CASSTLLAGNT. Given in full, the CDR3 is CASSTLLAGNTIYF. V gene TRBV19 combines with J gene TRBJ1-3; D unclear. The CDR3 end falls 3 residues outside the read, so it is completed with the germline J gene. Trimming shortened V by 4 bases and J by 4 bases, and 11 bases separated the two germline ends. CDR3 length: 14 residues. Germline CDR1 reads LNHDA; CDR2 reads SQIVND (reference sequence).

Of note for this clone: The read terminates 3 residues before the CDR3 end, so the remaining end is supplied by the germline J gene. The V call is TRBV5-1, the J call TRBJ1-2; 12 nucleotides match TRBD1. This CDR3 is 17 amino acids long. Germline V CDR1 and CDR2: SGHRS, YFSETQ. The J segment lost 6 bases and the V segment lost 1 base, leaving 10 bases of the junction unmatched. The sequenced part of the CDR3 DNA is TGCGCCAGCAGCTTGCCGTCGGGACAGGGGGCTTTAGATGGC. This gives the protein CASSLPSGQGALDG. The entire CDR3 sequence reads CASSLPSGQGALDGYTF.

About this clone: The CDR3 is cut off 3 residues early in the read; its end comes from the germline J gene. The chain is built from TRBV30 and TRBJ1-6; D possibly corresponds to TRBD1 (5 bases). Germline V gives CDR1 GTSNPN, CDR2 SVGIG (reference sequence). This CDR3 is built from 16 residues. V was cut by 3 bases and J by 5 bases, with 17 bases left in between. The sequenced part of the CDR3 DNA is TGTGCCTGGAGCCCCCTTGGGGGGTGGAATAATTCACCC. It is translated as CAWSPLGGWNNSP. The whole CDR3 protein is CAWSPLGGWNNSPLHF.